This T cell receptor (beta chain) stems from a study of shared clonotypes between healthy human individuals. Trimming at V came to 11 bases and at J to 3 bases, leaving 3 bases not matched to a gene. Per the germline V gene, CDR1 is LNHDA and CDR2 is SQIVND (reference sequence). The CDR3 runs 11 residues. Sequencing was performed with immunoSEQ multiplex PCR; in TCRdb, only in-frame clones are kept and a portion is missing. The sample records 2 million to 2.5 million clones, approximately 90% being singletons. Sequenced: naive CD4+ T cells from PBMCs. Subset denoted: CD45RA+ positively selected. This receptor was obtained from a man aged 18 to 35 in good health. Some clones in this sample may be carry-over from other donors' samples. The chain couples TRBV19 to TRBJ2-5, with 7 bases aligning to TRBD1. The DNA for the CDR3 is TGTGCCGCAGGGGGAGAAGAGACCCAGTACTTC. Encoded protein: CAAGGEETQYF.